A selection of T cell receptor beta chains follows, all from one sample in a study of blood T cells in healthy people across ages. Using its own MiXCR run on the 5' RACE reads, TCRdb lists one record per CDR3 protein. The data show fewer than 2 million distinct CDR3 sequences, around 42% seen once. Sequenced material: blood. The receptors were gathered from a human donor in good health. Both conserved end residues are part of each CDR3. D genes are given only for firm matches. Only some rows state a clone size, as once, few, many or a class for expanded clones.

j_call v_call d_call cdr3_length clone_size cdr3_nt cdr3_aa
TRBJ1-6 TRBV29-1 NA 11 NA TGCAGCGCGGAAGTCCAGGGACTCCTCCACTTT CSAEVQGLLHF
TRBJ2-1 TRBV24-1 TRBD2 13 NA TGTGCCACCAGTGCGGGGGGGAGGACTGAGCAGTTCTTC CATSAGGRTEQFF
TRBJ2-5 TRBV29-1 TRBD2 15 NA TGCAGCGCGGGAGTCAGCGGGGTGACCCAAGAGACCCAGTACTTC CSAGVSGVTQETQYF
TRBJ2-5 TRBV6-2/TRBV6-3 NA 12 few TGTGCCAGCAGTTATATCCGGGAGACCCAGTACTTC CASSYIRETQYF
TRBJ2-1 TRBV29-1 NA 11 NA TGCATCCGTTGGGGCAGCGGACCGCAGTTCTTC CIRWGSGPQFF
TRBJ2-5 TRBV7-8 TRBD2 16 NA TGTGCCAGCAGCTTAAGGGGACTAGCGGGGGGCTGGACCCAGTACTTC CASSLRGLAGGWTQYF
TRBJ2-1 TRBV30 NA 13 NA TGTGCCTGGAGTGCGACAGGACCCTCGGAGAAGTTCTTC CAWSATGPSEKFF
TRBJ2-1 TRBV3-1 TRBD2 13 NA TGTGCCAGCAGCCAGGGGAGGGCTAATGAGCAGTTCTTC CASSQGRANEQFF
TRBJ1-1 TRBV7-2 NA 13 many TGTGCCAGCAGCTTACGGGCGAACACTGAAGCTTTCTTT CASSLRANTEAFF
TRBJ2-5 TRBV7-2 NA 13 few TGTGCCAGCAGCCCTGTCAGCGCCGAGACCCAGTACTTC CASSPVSAETQYF
TRBJ1-2 TRBV20-1 NA 14 NA TGCAGTGCTAGTACCGGCAGGGACCCTTGGGGGGACACCTTC CSASTGRDPWGDTF
TRBJ1-2 TRBV28 NA 13 few TGTGCCAGCAGTGCTCCGTCGACAAATGGCTACACCTTC CASSAPSTNGYTF
TRBJ1-5 TRBV12-5 NA 12 NA TGTGCTAGTGGTTTCGAAGATCAGCCCCAGCATTTT CASGFEDQPQHF
TRBJ1-5 TRBV14 TRBD1 16 NA TGTGCCAGCAGCCAAAGGGGGACAGGGTCCTATCAGCCCCAGCATTTT CASSQRGTGSYQPQHF
TRBJ2-3 TRBV29-1 NA 14 few TGCAGCGTTGGGGGCAGGTACGAAGGAGATACGCAGTATTTT CSVGGRYEGDTQYF
TRBJ2-5 TRBV18 NA 15 NA TGTGCCAGCTCACCCCAACAGGGACCCCAAGAGACCCAGTACTTC CASSPQQGPQETQYF
TRBJ2-1 TRBV27 NA 12 NA TGTGCCAGCAGCCGACCCCTCGATGAGCAGTTCTTC CASSRPLDEQFF
TRBJ2-5 TRBV20-1 NA 13 NA TGCAGTGCTGAACGGGGAGGCATAGAGACCCAGTACTTC CSAERGGIETQYF
TRBJ1-5 TRBV4-1 NA 14 NA TGCGCCAGCAGTCCAAGAAATGACGGTCAGCCCCAGCATTTT CASSPRNDGQPQHF
TRBJ2-1 TRBV4-3 NA 13 NA TGCGCCAGCAGCCAAGACAGCAACAATGAGCAGTTCTTC CASSQDSNNEQFF
TRBJ2-1 TRBV4-3 TRBD2 17 few TGCGCCAGCAGCCAAGATCTCGGCCCCGGGACTACCAATGAGCAGTTCTTC CASSQDLGPGTTNEQFF
TRBJ2-6 TRBV10-3 NA 14 few TGTGCCATCAGTCGGGGGTCTGGGGCCAACGTCCTGACTTTC CAISRGSGANVLTF
TRBJ1-1 TRBV24-1 NA 16 NA TGTGCCACCAGTGACCTGGGACCAGCAACGCTCACTGAAGCTTTCTTT CATSDLGPATLTEAFF
TRBJ1-4 TRBV29-1 TRBD1 13 NA TGCAGCGTTGGGCCAGGGGGTAATGAAAAACTGTTTTTT CSVGPGGNEKLFF
TRBJ2-1 TRBV10-3 TRBD2 15 NA TGTGCCATCAGCCCCAGCGGGGGGGTCTACAATGAGCAGTTCTTC CAISPSGGVYNEQFF
TRBJ2-7 TRBV6-6 NA 12 few TGTGCCAGCGGAGGGGGGGCCTACGAGCAGTACTTC CASGGGAYEQYF
TRBJ2-1 TRBV6-6 NA 15 few TGTGCCAGCAGTTACAAGGTCCCCTCCTACAATGAGCAGTTCTTC CASSYKVPSYNEQFF
TRBJ2-1 TRBV5-5 NA 14 few TGTGCCAGCAGCTTGCTACAGGGTACTAATGAGCAGTTCTTC CASSLLQGTNEQFF
TRBJ2-5 TRBV12-3/TRBV12-4 TRBD1 15 NA TGTGCCAGCATCAAACAGGGGGGCCGCCAAGAGACCCAGTACTTC CASIKQGGRQETQYF
TRBJ2-7 TRBV7-9 NA 15 NA TGTGCCAGCATCCCAATCGGGACGCTTACCTACGAGCAGTACTTC CASIPIGTLTYEQYF
TRBJ2-1 TRBV15 NA 15 NA TGTGCCGCCAGAAAATACACTAGCTCCTACAATGAGCAGTTCTTC CAARKYTSSYNEQFF
TRBJ2-4 TRBV7-2 TRBD1 16 few TGTGCCAGCAGCCCTGAAAACAGGGGGCTCTGGGGTGAGCAGTACTTC CASSPENRGLWGEQYF
TRBJ2-2 TRBV12-3/TRBV12-4 NA 14 NA TGTGCCAGCCACTTCGGAACTAACACCGGGGAGCTGTTTTTT CASHFGTNTGELFF
TRBJ1-2 TRBV4-1 NA 13 NA TGCGCCAGCAGCCTCAGTGGGGACTATGACTACACCTTC CASSLSGDYDYTF
TRBJ2-3 TRBV7-2 NA 17 few TGTGCCAGCAGCTTAGGAGTTAGATTCTCTAGCACAGATACGCAGTATTTT CASSLGVRFSSTDTQYF
TRBJ2-3 TRBV12-3/TRBV12-4 NA 16 NA TGTGCCAGCAGTCCCGGGCGGGGGCTGAACACAGATACGCAGTATTTT CASSPGRGLNTDTQYF
TRBJ2-1 TRBV11-1 TRBD2 16 NA TGTGCCAGCAGCTTATTTCTGGGCGGGGGGAGAGATGAGCAGTTCTTC CASSLFLGGGRDEQFF
TRBJ1-2 TRBV28 TRBD1 16 NA TGTGCCAGCAGTTTTATTGGCAGGGGGCTCAACTATGGCTACACCTTC CASSFIGRGLNYGYTF
TRBJ2-3 TRBV20-1 TRBD1 15 NA TGCAGTGCTAGTTTTGGGACAGGGAACACAGATACGCAGTATTTT CSASFGTGNTDTQYF
TRBJ1-2 TRBV6-6 TRBD1 14 few TGTGCCAGCAGTTACGCCAGGACAGGGACTGGCTACACCTTC CASSYARTGTGYTF
TRBJ1-2 TRBV12-3/TRBV12-4 NA 16 NA TGTGCCAGCAGTTTATTGGGCCCCTCAGCTAACTATGGCTACACCTTC CASSLLGPSANYGYTF
TRBJ1-2 TRBV7-2 TRBD1 16 few TGTGCCAGCAGCTCCCAAAGACAGGGGGCTATCTATGGCTACACCTTC CASSSQRQGAIYGYTF
TRBJ2-5 TRBV4-2 TRBD2 18 few TGTGCCAGCAGCCAAGTAGGGGTACTAGCGGAGTACCAAGAGACCCAGTACTTC CASSQVGVLAEYQETQYF
TRBJ1-5 TRBV5-1 NA 15 NA TGCGCCAGCAGCTTGGAGGGAGGTAACTATCAGCCCCAGCATTTT CASSLEGGNYQPQHF
TRBJ1-2 TRBV7-9 TRBD1 15 few TGTGCCAGCAGTCGTCCCGACAGGGACTGGAGTGGCTACACCTTC CASSRPDRDWSGYTF
TRBJ2-1 TRBV6-5 TRBD1 15 few TGTGCCAGCAGTTACTCGGGACAGGGCAACAATGAGCAGTTCTTC CASSYSGQGNNEQFF
TRBJ2-3 TRBV24-1 NA 18 few TGTGCCACCAGTGGTGAGCCAACGGGTGAGGTGAGCACAGATACGCAGTATTTT CATSGEPTGEVSTDTQYF
TRBJ2-5 TRBV20-1 TRBD2 15 NA TGCAGTGCTACTCGACTAGCGGGGGGACAAGAGACCCAGTACTTC CSATRLAGGQETQYF
TRBJ2-1 TRBV30 TRBD1 13 NA TGTGCCCGGACGGGACAGGGGATTAAAAAGCAGTTCTTC CARTGQGIKKQFF